These 23 T cell receptor beta chains share one sample of origin, sequenced in a study of T cell changes during pregnancy in multiple sclerosis (dated by TCRdb to between 2018 and 2020). Libraries were made using the immunoSEQ multiplex PCR assay. The immuneACCESS repertoire file appears here via TCRdb, limited to in-frame rearrangements. These files lack a portion of the clones; in checked studies, under half of the deficit traces to unresolved V genes, and the cause of the others is not known. Within this sample are tens of thousands of clones, with around 90% of them counted one time only. The ten biggest clones cover 3% to 3.5% of the sample. The sample in question was CD8+ T cells from peripheral blood mononuclear cells, obtained before pregnancy. All receptors come from a female donor with multiple sclerosis, enrolled in a pregnancy study.

The chain carries TRBV10-1 and TRBJ2-2, with 10 bases aligning to TRBD1. Trimming took 4 bases from V and 5 from J; bases not matched to a gene: 10. From germline, CDR1 is WNHNN and CDR2 SYGVQD (reference sequence). The CDR3 length is 17 residues. Here the CDR3 reads CASSGVTPGQGTGELFF. Written as DNA, the CDR3 is TGCGCCAGCAGTGGGGTTACTCCGGGACAGGGGACCGGGGAGCTGTTTTTT.

The genes are TRBV7-9 and TRBJ1-1; D is undetermined. V lost 5 bases and J 4 bases, leaving 20 bases between the germline ends. CDR1 SEHNR and CDR2 FQNEAQ come from the germline V gene (reference sequence). The CDR3 is made up of 16 amino acids. DNA of the CDR3: TGTGCCAGCAGCCCCCCGGATGGGAGGGCTGGCACTGAAGCTTTCTTT. This codes for CASSPPDGRAGTEAFF.

This clone has a handful of counts. The CDR3 loop is CASSPGGTEAFF. The CDR3 region has the DNA TGTGCCAGCAGCCCAGGGGGCACTGAAGCTTTCTTT. The genes are TRBV11-2 and TRBJ1-1, with TRBD1 matching over 7 bases. The CDR3 loop spans 12 amino acids. CDR1 and CDR2 from the germline V gene are SGHAT and FQNNGV. V dropped 5 bases and J dropped 4; count of bases not matched to a gene: 1.

The chain has TRBV13 and TRBJ1-2; D might be TRBD1 (6 bases). The V gene lost 1 base and the J gene lost 6 bases, with 12 bases spanning the gap. This CDR3 spans 14 amino acids. Germline values: CDR1 PRHDT, CDR2 FYEKMQ (reference sequence). This CDR3 reads CASSLVRQGHGYTF. The CDR3 nucleotides are TGTGCCAGCAGCTTAGTAAGGCAGGGGCATGGCTACACCTTC.

In its sample, this clone ranks as medium-sized. V is TRBV7-2 and J is TRBJ1-3, with TRBD1 matching 7 bases. Germline V gene data show CDR1 as SGHTA and CDR2 as FQGNSA. This CDR3 comprises 14 residues. Losses at the gene ends were 5 bases for V and 4 bases for J; bases not matched to a gene: 5. CDR3 DNA sequence: TGTGCCAGCAGCCCGACAGGGCTCGGAAACACCATATATTTT. This translates into CASSPTGLGNTIYF. Together with reference TRBV7-2 and TRBJ1-3, the CDR3 gives the full variable domain: GAGVSQSPSNKVTEKGKDVELRCDPISGHTALYWYRQSLGQGLEFLIYFQGNSAPDKSGLPSDRFSAERTGGSVSTLTIQRTQQEDSAVYLCASSPTGLGNTIYFGEGSWLTVV.

The gene calls are TRBV5-1 and TRBJ1-1; possible D gene TRBD1, 6 bases. This CDR3 has 14 residues. Per the germline V gene, CDR1 is SGHRS and CDR2 is YFSETQ. V was clipped by 3 bases and J by 4 bases, with 13 bases between them. The CDR3 bases are TGCGCCAGCAGCTCCCCTAGCAGGGGCACTGAAGCTTTCTTT. Its protein product is CASSSPSRGTEAFF.

The rearrangement links TRBV21-1 to TRBJ1-6. TRBV21-1 is a known pseudogene. The CDR3 extends over 16 amino acids. CDR3 DNA: TGTGCCAGCCACACATCGCGGAAGGTGGTAAATTCACCCCTCCACTTT. Amino acid sequence: CASHTSRKVVNSPLHF.

The rearrangement uses TRBV13 and TRBJ2-5; 16 nucleotides agree with TRBD2. The J segment lost 0 bases and the V segment lost 5 bases, leaving 6 bases of the junction unmatched. Germline CDR1 and CDR2: PRHDT and FYEKMQ (reference sequence). The CDR3 length is 18 residues. This CDR3 is CASSIGTSGGAHQETQYF. CDR3 sequence (DNA): TGTGCCAGCAGCATTGGGACTAGCGGGGGGGCCCACCAAGAGACCCAGTACTTC.

This clone was recorded only once. This rearrangement joins TRBV4-3 to TRBJ2-1; 9 nucleotides align to TRBD1. Germline V CDR1 and CDR2: LGHNA, YSLEER. V trimming: 3 bases; J trimming: 7 bases; junction bases outside the gene matches: 10. The CDR3 has 16 amino acids. The CDR3 reads CASSQEPGQGWNEQFF. CDR3 in DNA: TGCGCCAGCAGCCAGGAACCGGGACAGGGATGGAATGAGCAGTTCTTC.

The table lists this clone with a few counts. The chain couples TRBV4-1 to TRBJ2-1; a possible D gene is TRBD1 (6 bases). Trimming pared 4 bases from V and 6 bases from J, leaving 16 bases between. The CDR3 loop spans 15 amino acids. CDR1 is MGHRA, CDR2 YSYEKL, per germline. For the CDR3, the DNA is TGCGCCAGCAGCCTTCGGACAGACGGGGCCAATGAGCAGTTCTTC. Its protein is CASSLRTDGANEQFF.

This clone was detected once. The chain links TRBV5-6 to TRBJ2-1; possible D gene TRBD2, 6 bases. Germline CDR1 SGHDT, CDR2 YYEEEE. The CDR3 consists of 16 residues. The V gene lost 4 bases and the J gene lost 2 bases, with 16 bases spanning the gap. CDR3 coding DNA: TGTGCCAGCAGCCCGCCCCCCGGCGGGGCCTACAATGAGCAGTTCTTC. Translated: CASSPPPGGAYNEQFF.

The genes are TRBV5-5 and TRBJ2-7; TRBD1 might be the D (7 bases). CDR3 size: 15 residues. Germline V gene lookup returns CDR1 SGHKS and CDR2 YYEKEE (reference sequence). The V gene lost 4 bases and the J gene lost 3 bases, with 17 bases spanning the gap. For the CDR3, the DNA is TGTGCCAGCAGCGCTGCGGGACAGCTACTCTACGAGCAGTACTTC. It encodes CASSAAGQLLYEQYF. The variable domain in full, completed from reference TRBV5-5 and TRBJ2-7, reads DAGVTQSPTHLIKTRGQQVTLRCSPISGHKSVSWYQQVLGQGPQFIFQYYEKEERGRGNFPDRFSARQFPNYSSELNVNALLLGDSALYLCASSAAGQLLYEQYFGPGTRLTVT.

V and J are TRBV5-4 and TRBJ2-3; weak D call: TRBD2 (5 bases). V was trimmed by 3 bases and J by 4 bases, leaving 9 bases between them. The CDR3 sequence is 13 residues long. CDR1 and CDR2 (germline): SGHNT, YYREEE (reference sequence). CDR3 in amino acids: CASSSSSADTQYF. The DNA for the CDR3 is TGTGCCAGCAGCTCTAGCTCGGCAGATACGCAGTATTTT. Full variable domain (remainder filled in from reference TRBV5-4 and TRBJ2-3): ETGVTQSPTHLIKTRGQQVTLRCSSQSGHNTVSWYQQALGQGPQFIFQYYREEENGRGNFPPRFSGLQFPNYSSELNVNALELDDSALYLCASSSSSADTQYFGPGTRLTVL.

The chain uses TRBV6-5 and TRBJ1-1, with a weak D call TRBD1 (6 bases). Germline CDR1 and CDR2: MNHEY and SVGAGI. CDR3 length: 13 residues. V shed 4 bases and J shed 5 bases, with 11 bases lying between them. CDR3 DNA sequence: TGTGCCAGCAGTTCAGAACAGGGTACTGAAGCTTTCTTT. Its protein is CASSSEQGTEAFF.

The table lists this clone with a count of one. V usage is TRBV4-3 and J usage is TRBJ2-5; maybe TRBD2 (5 bases). Trimming stripped 0 bases from V and 5 bases from J, with 16 bases between. From germline, CDR1 is LGHNA and CDR2 YSLEER. This CDR3 is 16 amino acids long. The CDR3 nucleotides read TGCGCCAGCAGCCAAGACGGGTATGACTCGGGGGAGACCCAGTACTTC. Protein: CASSQDGYDSGETQYF.

This CDR3 reads CASSEDYQLPYEQYF. DNA for the CDR3: TGTGCCAGCAGCGAGGACTACCAGCTGCCCTACGAGCAGTACTTC. The chain links TRBV7-9 to TRBJ2-7; a possible D gene is TRBD2 (6 bases). From germline, CDR1 is SEHNR and CDR2 FQNEAQ (reference sequence). The CDR3 spans 15 residues. V lost 5 bases and J lost 2, with 16 bases in between.

The CDR3 sequence: CASSIATGSNTEAFF. CDR3 nucleotides: TGTGCCAGTAGTATTGCGACAGGGTCGAACACTGAAGCTTTCTTT. The gene calls are TRBV19 and TRBJ1-1; TRBD1 matches 7 bases. With V trimmed by 3 bases and J by 1 base, 5 bases remained unmatched. CDR1 LNHDA and CDR2 SQIVND come from the germline V gene (reference sequence). The CDR3 runs to 15 residues.

V gene TRBV9 combines with J gene TRBJ2-5, with TRBD1 identical over 7 bases. The CDR3 sequence is 16 residues long. Trimming at V came to 0 bases and at J to 2 bases, leaving 7 bases not matched to a gene. The germline CDR1 and CDR2 sequences are SGDLS and YYNGEE. The CDR3 coding sequence is TGTGCCAGCAGCGTAGCTTGGGACAGACTTCAAGAGACCCAGTACTTC. Its translation is CASSVAWDRLQETQYF.

Comment on this clone: The identical CDR3 is also encoded by other nucleotide sequences in the sample. The V gene is TRBV9, the J gene TRBJ1-1; D gene ambiguous. Germline lookup yields CDR1 SGDLS and CDR2 YYNGEE. The V and J ends lost 0 bases and 4 bases respectively, with 10 bases between them. The CDR3 spans 14 residues. The CDR3 is CASSVGGGGTEAFF. CDR3 DNA: TGTGCCAGCAGCGTAGGTGGCGGTGGCACTGAAGCTTTCTTT.

The chain employs TRBV7-7 and TRBJ1-1; D is possibly TRBD1 (6 bases). V lost 5 bases and J 4 bases, leaving 11 bases between the germline ends. Germline V gene data show CDR1 as SSHAT and CDR2 as FNYEAQ (reference sequence). This CDR3 comprises 13 residues. In DNA, the CDR3 is TGTGCCAGCAGCACAGGGATAGGCACTGAAGCTTTCTTT. It encodes CASSTGIGTEAFF. Full variable domain (remainder filled in from reference TRBV7-7 and TRBJ1-1): GAGVSQSPRYKVTKRGQDVTLRCDPISSHATLYWYQQALGQGPEFLTYFNYEAQPDKSGLPSDRFSAERPEGSISTLTIQRTEQRDSAMYRCASSTGIGTEAFFGQGTRLTVV.

V usage is TRBV7-3 and J usage is TRBJ2-2, with TRBD1 matching 12 bases. Germline CDR1 reads SGHTA; CDR2 reads FQGTGA. The CDR3 is 16 amino acids. Trimming at V came to 1 base and at J to 6 bases, leaving 3 bases not matched to a gene. CDR3 protein: CASSLKGTGGPGELFF. In DNA form, the CDR3 reads TGTGCCAGCAGCTTAAAGGGGACAGGGGGCCCCGGGGAGCTGTTTTTT.

CDR3 in amino acids: CASSQGRGVYEQYF. CDR3 bases: TGTGCCAGCAGCCAAGGGCGCGGGGTCTACGAGCAGTACTTC. The genes are TRBV14 and TRBJ2-7; D is perhaps TRBD2 (6 bases). Trimming stripped 1 base from V and 3 bases from J, with 10 bases between. Germline CDR1 is SGHDN and CDR2 is FVKESK. This CDR3 is built from 14 residues.

This sequence joins TRBV5-6 and TRBJ1-6, with D maybe TRBD1 (5 bases). The germline gives CDR1 SGHDT, CDR2 YYEEEE. The CDR3 extends over 15 amino acids. With 1 base removed from V and 5 bases from J, the gap between germline ends came to 10 bases. CDR3 amino acids: CASSLTGEHNSPLHF. The CDR3 nucleotides are TGTGCCAGCAGCTTGACAGGTGAACATAATTCACCCCTCCACTTT. Supplemented by reference TRBV5-6 and TRBJ1-6, the full variable domain reads DAGVTQSPTHLIKTRGQQVTLRCSPKSGHDTVSWYQQALGQGPQFIFQYYEEEERQRGNFPDRFSGHQFPNYSSELNVNALLLGDSALYLCASSLTGEHNSPLHFGNGTRLTVT.